Below, 18 T cell receptor beta chains from the same sample are listed, as sequenced in a study of blood T cell repertoires in COVID-19. Sequencing was performed with immunoSEQ multiplex PCR; in TCRdb, only in-frame clones are kept and a portion is missing. The sample consists of over 110,000 clones, 84% of them appearing once. Material for sequencing was PBMCs or T cells enriched from blood (not recorded which). Source of these receptors: a man aged 45-65 years in a cohort exposed to, infected with or recovered from COVID-19 (not recorded which).

The chain employs TRBV11-3 and TRBJ1-2, with D uncertain. Deletions cut 4 bases from V and 2 bases from J, with 8 bases between. The CDR3 totals 13 residues. CDR1 SGHNT and CDR2 YENEEA come from the germline V gene. The CDR3 is CASSSRGNYGYTF. DNA for the CDR3: TGTGCCAGCAGCTCTCGGGGAAACTATGGCTACACCTTC.

The gene calls are TRBV7-2 and TRBJ2-1, with 10 bases identical to TRBD2. The CDR3 contains 15 residues. Germline V gives CDR1 SGHTA, CDR2 FQGNSA. V dropped 5 bases and J dropped 9; count of bases not matched to a gene: 10. CDR3 loop: CASSSTSGAWVEQFF. The DNA of the CDR3 is TGTGCCAGCAGCAGTACTAGCGGGGCATGGGTTGAGCAGTTCTTC.

The genes are TRBV12-3 or TRBV12-4 and TRBJ2-1; D remains ambiguous. The CDR3 spans 13 residues. V lost 6 bases, J lost 8 bases, and 14 bases lay in between. This CDR3 reads CASSRVISDEQFF. Written as DNA, the CDR3 is TGTGCCAGCAGCCGGGTCATCTCCGATGAGCAGTTCTTC.

The chain employs TRBV2 and TRBJ2-3, with TRBD2 matching over 11 bases. V lost 6 bases to trimming and J lost 3 bases; unmatched junction nucleotides: 8. Germline V gene sequence: CDR1 SNHLY, CDR2 FYNNEI. The CDR3 covers 16 residues. CDR3 DNA: TGTGCCAGCAGACAAGGGGGACTAGCGGTTACAGATACGCAGTATTTT. It yields the protein CASRQGGLAVTDTQYF. Looking up the rest from reference TRBV2 and TRBJ2-3 gives the full variable domain: EPEVTQTPSHQVTQMGQEVILRCVPISNHLYFYWYRQILGQKVEFLVSFYNNEISEKSEIFDDQFSVERPDGSNFTLKIRSTKLEDSAMYFCASRQGGLAVTDTQYFGPGTRLTVL.

The rearrangement joins TRBV18 to TRBJ2-1; 7 bases align to TRBD1. In germline, CDR1 is KGHSH, CDR2 LQKENI. Germline trimming cut 6 bases from V and 4 bases from J; bases unmatched to any gene: 3. There are 13 residues in the CDR3. The DNA for the CDR3 is TGTGCCAGCTCTGGGGACAGATACAATGAGCAGTTCTTC. Translation gives CASSGDRYNEQFF.

The CDR3 loop reads CASSLIHPPRLAVNYEQYF. CDR3 nucleotides: TGTGCCAGCAGTCTTATCCATCCCCCTCGACTAGCGGTAAACTACGAGCAGTACTTC. The chain combines TRBV27 with TRBJ2-7; TRBD2 matches at 9 bases. This CDR3 region has 19 residues. V was clipped by 5 bases and J by 3 bases; unmatched bases: 20. The V gene's germline CDR1 is MNHEY and CDR2 SMNVEV (reference sequence).

This clone was observed a handful of times. The chain links TRBV6-5 to TRBJ1-5; tentative D call: TRBD1 (5 bases). This CDR3 has 14 residues. The germline V and J ends were trimmed by 6 bases and 9 bases, with 18 bases remaining between them. CDR1 and CDR2 (germline): MNHEY, SVGAGI. CDR3 amino acids: CASSQTVVSLPQHF. The CDR3 bases are TGTGCCAGCAGCCAGACAGTGGTGTCTTTGCCCCAGCATTTT.

J is TRBJ1-1 and V is TRBV7-2; 7 positions match TRBD1. The germline gives CDR1 SGHTA, CDR2 FQGNSA. V dropped 3 bases and J dropped 0; count of bases not matched to a gene: 1. The CDR3 is 14 residues long. The CDR3 DNA reads TGTGCCAGCAGCTTGGACAGGATGAACACTGAAGCTTTCTTT. Protein sequence: CASSLDRMNTEAFF.

This clone appeared once. J is TRBJ1-4 and V is TRBV28, with D tentatively TRBD1 (6 bases). Trimming removed 8 bases at V and 5 bases at J, with 15 bases between. The CDR3 length is 14 residues. CDR1 and CDR2 (germline): MDHEN, SYDVKM. The CDR3: CASSLDSQNEKLFF. CDR3 nucleotide sequence: TGTGCCAGCTCACTGGACAGCCAGAATGAAAAACTGTTTTTT.

CDR3 DNA sequence: TGTGCCAGCAGCTCGCAGGGAGGTCAGCCCCAGCATTTT. Protein product: CASSSQGGQPQHF. J is TRBJ1-5 and V is TRBV7-9, with TRBD1 as a possible D gene (5 bases). The CDR3 runs to 13 residues. Germline V gives CDR1 SEHNR, CDR2 FQNEAQ (reference sequence). Trimming removed 4 bases at V and 6 bases at J, with 10 bases between.

The chain combines TRBV6-1 with TRBJ2-6; D remains ambiguous. The CDR3 has 14 residues. The V gene lost 3 bases and the J gene lost 1 base, with 4 bases spanning the gap. Germline V gene lookup returns CDR1 MNHNS and CDR2 SASEGT. The CDR3 loop is CASSEQSGANVLTF. As DNA, the CDR3 is TGTGCCAGCAGTGAGCAGTCTGGGGCCAACGTCCTGACTTTC.

The chain carries TRBV19 and TRBJ2-2, with D tentatively TRBD1 (6 bases). V was trimmed by 4 bases and J by 6 bases, leaving 15 bases between them. Germline CDR1 and CDR2: LNHDA and SQIVND (reference sequence). The CDR3 is 15 amino acids. CDR3 loop: CASSNRVLAAGELFF. The CDR3 DNA reads as TGTGCCAGTAGTAACAGGGTCCTGGCCGCCGGGGAGCTGTTTTTT.

The CDR3 DNA reads TGTGCCAGCAGCGTAGTGGGGGCCAATGAGCAGTTCTTC. Amino acid sequence: CASSVVGANEQFF. V is TRBV9 and J is TRBJ2-1, with a possible D match to TRBD1 (6 bases). The ends were cut back, 0 bases at V and 6 bases at J, with 7 bases in the middle. From germline, CDR1 is SGDLS and CDR2 YYNGEE. CDR3 length equals 13 residues.

This clone was found once. The chain links TRBV7-3 to TRBJ2-3; D is unresolved. V was pared by 5 bases and J by 2 bases, with 2 bases between. Per germline, CDR1 SGHTA and CDR2 FQGTGA. This CDR3 region has 11 residues. CDR3 in amino acids: CASSHTDTQYF. CDR3 DNA sequence: TGTGCCAGCAGCCACACAGATACGCAGTATTTT.

V and J are TRBV5-6 and TRBJ1-2; TRBD1 is a possible D gene (5 bases). This CDR3 has 15 residues. Germline lookup yields CDR1 SGHDT and CDR2 YYEEEE. V lost 0 bases to trimming and J lost 4 bases, with 13 bases between them. CDR3 nucleotides: TGTGCCAGCAGCTTGGTAGGGGAAACGGGCTATGGCTACACCTTC. Amino acid sequence: CASSLVGETGYGYTF.

The rearrangement uses TRBV6-5 and TRBJ2-2; 8 bases are shared with TRBD1. The V gene end was trimmed by 5 bases and the J gene end by 5 bases; junction bases not matched to a gene: 4. Germline loops: CDR1 MNHEY, CDR2 SVGAGI. The CDR3 contains 14 residues. CDR3: CASSTTGGTGELFF. The CDR3 region has the DNA TGTGCCAGCAGTACCACAGGGGGGACCGGGGAGCTGTTTTTT.

This chain links TRBV3-1 (or the pseudogene TRBV3-2) with TRBJ1-5; 7 bases agree with TRBD1. J gave up 3 bases and V 4 bases, and 6 bases lay outside the gene matches. This CDR3 contains 15 residues. Germline assignment: CDR1 LGHDT and CDR2 YNNKEL (reference sequence). CDR3 amino acids: CASSPTTGPNQPQHF. In DNA, the CDR3 is TGTGCCAGCAGCCCCACGACAGGGCCCAATCAGCCCCAGCATTTT.

The chain carries TRBV2 and TRBJ1-1; 8 nucleotides line up with TRBD1. CDR1 and CDR2 from the germline V gene are SNHLY and FYNNEI. V was pared by 5 bases and J by 4 bases, with 6 bases of the junction left unmatched. This CDR3 has 14 amino acids. The CDR3 spells CASSSQGGSTEAFF. The CDR3 DNA sequence: TGTGCCAGCAGTTCACAGGGGGGAAGCACTGAAGCTTTCTTT.